The rows below give T cell receptor beta chains drawn from one sample of a study of blood T cell repertoires in COVID-19. Sequenced by immunoSEQ multiplex PCR; TCRdb stores in-frame clones only, minus some. Among 130,000 to 150,000 clones listed, 87% were seen once. Sequencing used peripheral blood. The receptors shown here come from a woman between 50 and 59 years old with active or convalescent COVID-19. CDR3s leave out the opening cysteine and the closing phenylalanine or tryptophan. The D gene is left open where the match is weak.

TRBV6-5,TRBJ1-4,.,ASSYHATNEKLF
TRBV11-2,TRBJ2-1,.,ASSPRGSSYNEQF
TRBV7-2,TRBJ1-1,.,ASSPQLGSTEAF
TRBV11-2,TRBJ2-7,TRBD2,ASSLTSGVYEQY
TRBV30,TRBJ1-1,TRBD1,AWSPQGSAAF
TRBV4-2,TRBJ1-4,.,ASSQVGATEKLF
TRBV10-3,TRBJ1-2,.,AISSFGGVTVYDGYT
TRBV4-1,TRBJ2-7,.,ASSQELTTLGEQY
TRBV19,TRBJ2-1,TRBD1,ASSIDPQGRNEQF
TRBV9,TRBJ2-3,.,ASSVAKGGTRGDTQY
TRBV3-1/TRBV3-2,TRBJ1-2,TRBD1,ASTRLPTGDGGYT
TRBV18,TRBJ1-1,.,ASSSKQVSSEAF
TRBV7-2,TRBJ1-2,.,ASSLAPQRIYGYT
TRBV11-2,TRBJ2-1,TRBD2,ASSSGLVSYNEQF
TRBV2,TRBJ2-3,.,ASSNRGTDTQY
TRBV5-5,TRBJ1-1,.,ASSLDYYTEAF
TRBV27,TRBJ1-5,TRBD1,ASSPRTRTGANQPQH
TRBV9,TRBJ1-2,TRBD1,ASSVTGVARGGYT
TRBV7-6,TRBJ2-3,.,ASSLASGGGITDTQY
TRBV27,TRBJ2-7,TRBD1,ASSPRQGRTYEQY
TRBV7-2,TRBJ2-3,TRBD2,ASSIGTSGSTDTQY
TRBV13,TRBJ1-1,.,ASSLAIEAF
TRBV28,TRBJ1-1,TRBD1,ASSPPRDRGKTEAF
TRBV12-3/TRBV12-4,TRBJ1-1,.,ASRREEREAF
TRBV10-2,TRBJ1-5,.,ASSESLITGRMDQPQH
TRBV29-1,TRBJ1-1,.,SVLLLNRETEAF
TRBV3-1/TRBV3-2,TRBJ2-5,.,ASSQRLETQY
TRBV30,TRBJ2-3,.,AWGAKLPSSTDTQY
TRBV29-1,TRBJ1-1,.,SVGRSTEAF
TRBV27,TRBJ2-3,TRBD2,ASSLIAGVQDTQY
TRBV7-2,TRBJ2-2,.,ASSLVATNTGELF
TRBV2,TRBJ2-1,.,ASRSRFTGYEQF
TRBV30,TRBJ1-4,TRBD1,AWTSQGAGEKLF
TRBV7-3,TRBJ2-1,.,ASSSSVYNEQF
TRBV10-3,TRBJ2-7,TRBD2,AIQTSGRGKSNYEQY
TRBV30,TRBJ1-1,.,AWSVWAENTEAF
TRBV30,TRBJ2-3,.,AWTIAAAGTQY
TRBV28,TRBJ1-5,.,ASSGGGYSNQPQH
TRBV27,TRBJ2-1,.,ASSLRWGPTGIYNEQF
TRBV18,TRBJ1-4,TRBD1,ASSRDRAEKLF
TRBV9,TRBJ1-1,.,ASSAGGGTEAF
TRBV30,TRBJ1-5,.,AWSTGGAGNQPQH
TRBV7-2,TRBJ2-7,.,ASSSGWGSPSYEQY
TRBV6-5,TRBJ1-1,TRBD1,ASGKTGANTEAF